The 10 T cell receptor beta chains listed next were all sequenced from one sample in a study of T cells in Graves' hyperthyroidism and ophthalmopathy. Amplification of TCR beta CDR3 regions used RNA as the template. Using the HTBI primer set, a first-round RT-PCR was run on the TCR CDR3. MiXCR, applied by TCRdb to the multiplex PCR reads, yields one record per CDR3 protein. The table lists hundreds of thousands of distinct CDR3 sequences, around a quarter of them singletons. The sample consisted of blood. These receptor sequences come from a woman under 40 with Graves' ophthalmopathy.

V usage is TRBV6-2 or TRBV6-3 and J usage is TRBJ1-1; the D gene is possibly TRBD1 (6 bases). The CDR3 contains 15 residues. The V gene lost 4 bases and the J gene lost 5 bases, with 17 bases spanning the gap. Germline V gene data show CDR1 as MNHEY and CDR2 as SVGEGT. CDR3 DNA sequence: TGTGCCAGCAGTTGGGGACATCCTACGAATACTGAAGCTTTCTTT. It encodes CASSWGHPTNTEAFF.

The sample holds many counts of this clonotype. The chain combines TRBV6-1 with TRBJ1-3; the D is unclear. Germline loops: CDR1 MNHNS, CDR2 SASEGT. Trimming pared 6 bases from V and 1 base from J, leaving 13 bases between. This CDR3 has 15 residues. CDR3 amino acids: CASSPAAGSGNTIYF. For the CDR3, the DNA is TGTGCCAGCAGCCCGGCGGCCGGGTCTGGAAACACCATATATTTT.

The CDR3 coding sequence is TGTGCTAGTGGTTTGGGTCAACAAGGTCAGCCCCAGCATTTT. Its translation: CASGLGQQGQPQHF. The chain employs TRBV12-5 and TRBJ1-5; D gene ambiguous. V shed 1 base and J shed 6 bases, with 10 bases lying between them. The CDR3 length is 14 residues. Germline assignment: CDR1 LGHNT and CDR2 FRNRAP.

This clonotype was counted at least ten times. V and J are TRBV29-1 and TRBJ1-2; a weak D match, TRBD1 (5 bases). The V end lost 8 bases, the J end lost 5 bases, and 12 bases lay between the germline ends. The CDR3 runs to 11 residues. The germline V gene encodes CDR1 SQVTM and CDR2 ANQGSEA. The CDR3 is CSTVEGYGYTF. CDR3 DNA: TGCAGCACCGTTGAGGGGTATGGCTACACCTTC.

This clonotype was found many times. The chain is built from TRBV6-5 and TRBJ1-5, with a weak D call TRBD1 (5 bases). Per germline, CDR1 MNHEY and CDR2 SVGAGI. Trimming shortened V by 4 bases and J by 8 bases, and 12 bases separated the two germline ends. This CDR3 region has 13 residues. The CDR3 DNA reads TGTGCCAGCAGTTGGGACCCACTAGAGCCCCAGCATTTT. It specifies CASSWDPLEPQHF.

V is TRBV27 and J is TRBJ1-3; a possible D gene is TRBD1 (6 bases). Germline V gene sequence: CDR1 MNHEY, CDR2 SMNVEV (reference sequence). The CDR3 has 16 amino acids. V shed 5 bases and J shed 2 bases, with 16 bases lying between them. The CDR3 loop is CASSLYRVETGNTIYF. CDR3 DNA: TGTGCCAGCAGTCTCTACAGGGTCGAGACTGGAAACACCATATATTTT.

This clonotype was detected many times. This rearrangement joins TRBV13 to TRBJ1-1, with D unclear. The germline CDR1 and CDR2 sequences are PRHDT and FYEKMQ (reference sequence). The CDR3 length is 13 residues. Trimming took 5 bases from V and 2 from J, leaving 9 bases between them. CDR3 DNA sequence: TGTGCCAGCAGCCGCAGGATAAACACTGAAGCTTTCTTT. This translates into CASSRRINTEAFF. The variable domain in full, completed from reference TRBV13 and TRBJ1-1, reads AAGVIQSPRHLIKEKRETATLKCYPIPRHDTVYWYQQGPGQDPQFLISFYEKMQSDKGSIPDRFSAQQFSDYHSELNMSSLELGDSALYFCASSRRINTEAFFGQGTRLTVV.

This clonotype was picked up many times. V is TRBV19 and J is TRBJ1-1; 7 positions match TRBD1. Trimming removed 6 bases from V and 3 bases from J; junction bases left unmatched: 10. Per germline, CDR1 LNHDA and CDR2 SQIVND (reference sequence). The CDR3 length is 15 residues. CDR3 DNA: TGTGCCAGTAGCCACGAGGGGCAGGGGGACACTGAAGCTTTCTTT. Protein sequence: CASSHEGQGDTEAFF.

V gene TRBV12-3 or TRBV12-4 combines with J gene TRBJ1-5; TRBD1 is a possible D gene (6 bases). V was clipped by 8 bases and J by 4 bases, with 15 bases between them. This CDR3 contains 14 residues. The CDR3 loop reads CASEKGGGNQPQHF. CDR3 bases: TGTGCCAGCGAGAAAGGGGGAGGTAATCAGCCCCAGCATTTT.

This clonotype was seen ten or more times. V is TRBV19 and J is TRBJ1-3; no reliable D call. Germline CDR1 and CDR2: LNHDA and SQIVND (reference sequence). The CDR3 sequence is 16 residues long. V lost 2 bases and J lost 0, with 11 bases in between. DNA of the CDR3: TGTGCCAGTAGTATATCGGGCAGCTACTCTGGAAACACCATATATTTT. Translating gives CASSISGSYSGNTIYF.